The 18 T cell receptor beta chains in this list originate from one sample, sequenced in a study of T-cell reconstitution after alpha-beta-depleted transplantation in children (dated by TCRdb to 2016 to 2018). Library creation used PCR. The sequencer listed for this sample is Illumina HiSeq 2500. Molecular barcoding was employed in the preparation of TCR libraries, with unique molecular identifiers being used to normalize TCRbeta repertoire quantification. TCRdb applied fastp at Q25 and MiXCR to the public reads, then kept only in-frame beta chains. Each CDR3 protein appears once, grouped with its most common genes and DNA. The sample data list about 690,000 distinct CDR3 sequences, and 16% of these were observed just once. The leading ten clones occupy 1.1% of the sample. This sample comprised PBMCs from the stem cell graft donor, obtained from the stem cell graft. Source of these receptors: a human donor who donated a stem cell graft to a child with acute myeloid leukemia.

This clonotype was counted ten times or more. The chain joins TRBV12-3 or TRBV12-4 to TRBJ1-5; 7 bases agree with TRBD1. After removal of 7 bases from V and 6 bases from J, the junction contained 9 bases not matched to a gene. This CDR3 has 14 residues. CDR3: CASTRQGLGQPQHF. CDR3 nucleotides: TGTGCCAGCACCAGACAGGGCCTAGGTCAGCCCCAGCATTTT.

This clonotype occurred many times. The chain recombines TRBV29-1 with TRBJ1-1, with D unresolved. Trimming pared 4 bases from V and 4 bases from J, leaving 13 bases between. The CDR3 consists of 13 residues. The germline gives CDR1 SQVTM, CDR2 ANQGSEA. This chain's CDR3 is CSVAPLTRTEAFF. CDR3 DNA sequence: TGCAGCGTTGCGCCACTGACCCGCACTGAAGCTTTCTTT.

In the case of this clonotype: An end of the junction differs from the germline gene, which may be a read error. The genes are TRBV5-1 and TRBJ2-5; 8 bases line up with TRBD2. Germline values: CDR1 SGHRS, CDR2 YFSETQ. The CDR3 length is 12 residues. CDR3 DNA: TGCGCCAGCAGCTTCGGGGGGGAGACCCTGTACTTC. Translated, it gives CASSFGGETLYF.

This clonotype has just a few counts. This sequence joins TRBV7-2 and TRBJ2-1; D gene ambiguous. V lost 1 base and J lost 0, with 13 bases in between. The germline gives CDR1 SGHTA, CDR2 FQGNSA. The CDR3 spans 17 residues. The CDR3 region has the DNA TGTGCCAGCAGCTTAGTTGTTAGGGTGATCTCCTACAATGAGCAGTTCTTC. Residues: CASSLVVRVISYNEQFF. The full variable domain, with the rest looked up from reference TRBV7-2 and TRBJ2-1, is GAGVSQSPSNKVTEKGKDVELRCDPISGHTALYWYRQSLGQGLEFLIYFQGNSAPDKSGLPSDRFSAERTGGSVSTLTIQRTQQEDSAVYLCASSLVVRVISYNEQFFGPGTRLTVL.

The chain employs TRBV5-6 and TRBJ1-4; the D gene is possibly TRBD1 (5 bases). The CDR3 runs 15 residues. Trimming stripped 3 bases from V and 5 bases from J, with 14 bases between. From germline, CDR1 is SGHDT and CDR2 YYEEEE. The CDR3 loop reads CASSSFDRNNEKLFF. The CDR3 region has the DNA TGTGCCAGCAGCTCTTTTGACAGAAACAATGAAAAACTGTTTTTT.

The chain couples TRBV7-2 to TRBJ2-5, with D perhaps matching TRBD2 (5 bases). The V end lost 1 base, the J end lost 5 bases, and 11 bases lay between the germline ends. The CDR3 runs to 14 residues. CDR1 is SGHTA and CDR2 is FQGNSA in the germline V gene. The CDR3 coding sequence is TGTGCCAGCAGCTTAGATCCGGGGAGTGAGACCCAGTACTTC. Translated, it gives CASSLDPGSETQYF.

This clonotype occurred many times. This chain connects TRBV20-1 to TRBJ2-7; D unclear. Trimming took off 2 bases at V and 0 bases at J, with 8 bases between the two ends. Per germline, CDR1 DFQATT and CDR2 SNEGSKA (reference sequence). The CDR3 spans 13 residues. CDR3 region: CSARSGDSYEQYV. CDR3 DNA: TGCAGTGCTAGATCAGGAGACTCCTACGAGCAGTACGTC.

The sample holds a few counts of this clonotype. The chain employs TRBV24-1 and TRBJ1-5; D is unclear. Trimming took 4 bases from V and 7 from J, leaving 7 bases between them. The CDR3 extends over 12 amino acids. The germline gives CDR1 KGHDR, CDR2 SFDVKD. The CDR3 sequence: CATSDPGQPQHF. For the CDR3, the DNA is TGTGCCACCAGTGACCCCGGCCAGCCCCAGCATTTT.

This clonotype turned up a few times. The chain uses TRBV12-3 or TRBV12-4 and TRBJ1-5; 8 bases align to TRBD1. Trimming took 2 bases from V and 5 from J; bases not matched to a gene: 5. There are 15 residues in the CDR3. This chain's CDR3 is CASSLFPDRDQPQHF. CDR3 sequence (DNA): TGTGCCAGCAGTTTATTCCCGGACAGGGATCAGCCCCAGCATTTT.

In this sample, this clonotype turned up a few times. The chain uses TRBV25-1 and TRBJ2-6; tentative D call: TRBD1 (5 bases). V was shortened by 3 bases and J by 0 bases, with 9 bases between the two germline ends. This CDR3 is 16 amino acids long. The germline CDR1 and CDR2 sequences are MGHDK and SYGVNS. This CDR3 is CASSDQGHSGANVLTF. The CDR3 DNA reads TGTGCCAGCAGTGATCAGGGCCACTCTGGGGCCAACGTCCTGACTTTC.

This clonotype was recorded only once. The rearrangement links TRBV6-1 to TRBJ2-1; possible D gene TRBD1, 5 bases. The CDR3 loop spans 10 amino acids. Trimming took 9 bases from V and 8 from J, leaving 8 bases between them. Germline V gene data show CDR1 as MNHNS and CDR2 as SASEGT. DNA for the CDR3: TGTGCCAGTGGGGCTGATGAGCAGTTCTTC. As protein: CASGADEQFF.

This clonotype was recorded many times. The rearrangement uses TRBV5-1 and TRBJ2-7; 7 bases are a match to TRBD2. Germline V gene lookup returns CDR1 SGHRS and CDR2 YFSETQ. V shed 5 bases and J 3 bases; nucleotides not matched to a gene: 8. The CDR3 has 14 residues. CDR3 protein: CASSLTGGVYEQYF. The CDR3 DNA follows: TGCGCCAGCAGTTTAACGGGGGGTGTCTACGAGCAGTACTTC.

The J gene is TRBJ2-7, the V gene TRBV7-2; weak D call: TRBD1 (7 bases). CDR1 SGHTA and CDR2 FQGNSA come from the germline V gene. V was cut by 5 bases and J by 7 bases, with 12 bases left in between. This CDR3 comprises 12 residues. CDR3 DNA sequence: TGTGCCAGCAGCCCCCAGGGGGGTGAGCAGTACTTC. It translates to CASSPQGGEQYF.

This clonotype occurred a few times. The rearrangement uses TRBV7-2 and TRBJ2-2; D is unclear. V was pared by 3 bases and J by 0 bases, with 2 bases between. This CDR3 is 13 amino acids long. Germline V gene lookup returns CDR1 SGHTA and CDR2 FQGNSA. CDR3 protein: CASSFPNTGELFF. Written as DNA, the CDR3 is TGTGCCAGCAGCTTCCCGAACACCGGGGAGCTGTTTTTT. Full variable domain (rest looked up from reference TRBV7-2 and TRBJ2-2): GAGVSQSPSNKVTEKGKDVELRCDPISGHTALYWYRQSLGQGLEFLIYFQGNSAPDKSGLPSDRFSAERTGGSVSTLTIQRTQQEDSAVYLCASSFPNTGELFFGEGSRLTVL.

The chain is built from TRBV5-1 and TRBJ2-1, with 9 bases that match TRBD1. The ends lost 3 bases at V and 8 bases at J; junction bases unmatched: 9. Germline loops: CDR1 SGHRS, CDR2 YFSETQ. The CDR3 is made up of 15 amino acids. As DNA, the CDR3 is TGCGCCAGCAGCTCTTTACAGGGGGCTTGGGATGAGCAGTTCTTC. This codes for CASSSLQGAWDEQFF.

This chain links TRBV6-1 with TRBJ2-2; TRBD1 might be the D (6 bases). V gave up 8 bases and J gave up 8 bases, with 15 bases separating them. From germline, CDR1 is MNHNS and CDR2 SASEGT. This CDR3 is built from 13 residues. CDR3 sequence: CASFWGRRGELFF. The DNA for the CDR3 is TGTGCCAGCTTTTGGGGGCGACGGGGGGAGCTGTTTTTT.

CDR3 protein: CASSLSGSSGANVLTF. The CDR3, as DNA: TGTGCCAGCAGCTTGTCGGGGAGCTCTGGGGCCAACGTCCTGACTTTC. This chain uses TRBV5-5 with TRBJ2-6; a weak D match, TRBD2 (5 bases). The CDR3 is 16 residues long. Trimming took 1 base from V and 0 from J, leaving 8 bases between them. Germline values: CDR1 SGHKS, CDR2 YYEKEE (reference sequence).

The sample holds many counts of this clonotype. The rearrangement uses TRBV27 and TRBJ2-7; no firm D call. The V end lost 0 bases, the J end lost 3 bases, and 12 bases lay between the germline ends. CDR1 and CDR2 from the germline V gene are MNHEY and SMNVEV (reference sequence). This CDR3 spans 15 amino acids. CDR3 sequence (DNA): TGTGCCAGCAGTTTATCGACAAGATTTCACTACGAGCAGTACTTC. Translation: CASSLSTRFHYEQYF.